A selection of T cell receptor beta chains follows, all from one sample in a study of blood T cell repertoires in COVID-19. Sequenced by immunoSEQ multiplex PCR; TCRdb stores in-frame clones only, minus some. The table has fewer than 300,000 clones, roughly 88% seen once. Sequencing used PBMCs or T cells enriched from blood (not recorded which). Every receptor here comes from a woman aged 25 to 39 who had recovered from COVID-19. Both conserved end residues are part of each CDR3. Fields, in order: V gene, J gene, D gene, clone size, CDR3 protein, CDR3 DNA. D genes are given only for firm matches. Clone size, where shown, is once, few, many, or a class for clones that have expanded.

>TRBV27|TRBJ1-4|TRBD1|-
CASSFDRATTNEKLFF
TGTGCCAGCAGTTTCGACAGGGCTACAACTAATGAAAAACTGTTTTTT
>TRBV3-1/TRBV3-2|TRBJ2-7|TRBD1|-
CASSEGRGTASYEQYF
TGTGCCAGCAGCGAAGGGCGAGGGACAGCGTCCTACGAGCAGTACTTC
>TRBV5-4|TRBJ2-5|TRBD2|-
CASSERLAGVETQYF
TGTGCCAGCAGCGAAAGACTAGCGGGAGTGGAGACCCAGTACTTC
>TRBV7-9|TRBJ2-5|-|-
CASRGRTAQETQYF
TGTGCCAGCAGGGGAAGGACAGCACAAGAGACCCAGTACTTC
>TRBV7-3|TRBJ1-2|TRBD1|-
CASSLGQGVSGGYTF
TGTGCCAGCAGCCTGGGACAGGGCGTTTCGGGTGGCTACACCTTC
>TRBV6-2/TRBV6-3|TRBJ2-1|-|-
CASSYLMTWANEQFF
TGTGCCAGCAGTTACCTTATGACATGGGCTAACGAGCAGTTCTTC
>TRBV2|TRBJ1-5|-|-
CASSELDSDTVFNQPQHF
TGTGCCAGCAGTGAATTGGACAGCGATACCGTTTTCAATCAGCCCCAGCATTTT
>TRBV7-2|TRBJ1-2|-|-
CASSLARRNYGYTF
TGTGCCAGCAGCTTAGCCCGCAGAAACTATGGCTACACCTTC
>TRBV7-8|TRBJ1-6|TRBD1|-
CASSPTGDDSPLHF
TGTGCCAGCAGCCCGACAGGGGATGATTCACCCCTCCACTTT
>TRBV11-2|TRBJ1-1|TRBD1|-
CASSPFETGWTEAFF
TGTGCCAGCAGCCCCTTTGAGACAGGGTGGACTGAAGCTTTCTTT
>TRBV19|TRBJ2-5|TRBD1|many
CASSISGQGAQETQYF
TGTGCCAGTAGTATATCTGGCCAGGGGGCTCAGGAGACCCAGTACTTC
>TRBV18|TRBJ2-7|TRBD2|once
CASSPRLLASGRNEQYF
TGTGCCAGCTCACCACGGTTACTGGCTAGCGGGCGGAACGAGCAGTACTTC
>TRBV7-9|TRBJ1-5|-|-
CASSLPSQHF
TGTGCCAGCAGCCTACCCTCCCAGCATTTT
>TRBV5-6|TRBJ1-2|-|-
CASKGPAGYTF
TGTGCCAGCAAGGGGCCCGCTGGCTACACCTTC
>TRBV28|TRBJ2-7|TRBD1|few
CASSLATGGAGEQYF
TGTGCCAGCAGTTTAGCGACAGGGGGCGCGGGCGAGCAGTACTTC
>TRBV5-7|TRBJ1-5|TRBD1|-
CASSSYQLGQGDQPQHF
TGTGCCAGCAGCTCTTACCAGTTGGGACAGGGTGATCAGCCCCAGCATTTT
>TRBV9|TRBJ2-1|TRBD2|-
CASSVVIAGVDEQFF
TGTGCCAGCAGCGTAGTGATCGCGGGAGTGGATGAGCAGTTCTTC
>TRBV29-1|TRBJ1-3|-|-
CSVTGLQLPAYPGNTIYF
TGCAGCGTGACGGGACTCCAGTTGCCAGCTTATCCGGGAAACACCATATATTTT
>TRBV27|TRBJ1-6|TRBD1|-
CASSPTGQEGYNSPLHF
TGTGCCAGCAGTCCGACTGGACAGGAAGGCTATAATTCACCCCTCCACTTT
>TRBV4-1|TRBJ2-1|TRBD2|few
CASSPPTSGSGNEQFF
TGCGCCAGCAGCCCGCCGACTAGCGGGAGCGGCAATGAGCAGTTCTTC
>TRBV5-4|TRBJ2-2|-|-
CASSSRTGELFF
TGTGCCAGCAGCTCCCGTACCGGGGAGCTGTTTTTT
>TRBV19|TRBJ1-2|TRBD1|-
CASSLRQGYGYTF
TGTGCCAGTAGTCTAAGACAGGGCTATGGCTACACCTTC
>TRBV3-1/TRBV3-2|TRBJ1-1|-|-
CASSQVTESEAFF
TGTGCCAGCAGCCAAGTAACTGAATCTGAAGCTTTCTTT
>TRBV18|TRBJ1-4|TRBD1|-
CASSPRQGANNEKLFF
TGTGCCAGCTCACCACGTCAGGGGGCGAATAATGAAAAACTGTTTTTT
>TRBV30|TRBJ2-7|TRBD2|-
CAWNRDSGRLSSYEQYF
TGTGCCTGGAATCGTGATAGCGGGAGATTAAGCTCCTACGAGCAGTACTTC
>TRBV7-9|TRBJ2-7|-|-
CASSLVGQGYEQYF
TGTGCCAGCAGCTTAGTAGGGCAGGGCTACGAGCAGTACTTC
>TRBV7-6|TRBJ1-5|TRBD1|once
CASAELGQGNQPQHF
TGTGCCAGCGCTGAGCTAGGACAGGGCAATCAGCCCCAGCATTTT
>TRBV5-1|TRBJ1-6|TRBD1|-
CASSLTGTDYNSPLHF
TGCGCCAGCAGCTTGACCGGGACAGACTATAATTCACCCCTCCACTTT
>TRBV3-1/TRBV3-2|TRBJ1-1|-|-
CASSLTGASTEAFF
TGTGCCAGCAGCTTGACAGGTGCCTCAACTGAAGCTTTCTTT
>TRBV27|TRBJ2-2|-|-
CASSFGGTGELFF
TGTGCCAGCAGTTTTGGGGGGACCGGGGAGCTGTTTTTT
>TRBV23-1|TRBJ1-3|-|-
CASPTQGVGHTIYF
TGCGCCAGTCCGACACAGGGTGTTGGACACACCATATATTTT
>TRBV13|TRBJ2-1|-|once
CASSLAAGQSSYNEQFF
TGTGCCAGCAGCTTAGCGGCGGGCCAAAGCTCCTACAATGAGCAGTTCTTC
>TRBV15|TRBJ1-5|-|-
CATSRGAAGYDQPQHF
TGTGCCACCAGCAGAGGGGCTGCGGGGTATGATCAGCCCCAGCATTTT
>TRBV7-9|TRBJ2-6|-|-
CAARGIPGANVLTF
TGTGCCGCCCGGGGTATCCCTGGGGCCAACGTCCTGACTTTC
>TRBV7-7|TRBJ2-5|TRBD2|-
CASSRGRGGYQETQYF
TGTGCCAGCAGCCGCGGGAGGGGGGGGTACCAAGAGACCCAGTACTTC
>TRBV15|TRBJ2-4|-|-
CATSREGPGGVKNIQYF
TGTGCCACCAGCAGAGAGGGGCCTGGAGGGGTCAAAAACATTCAGTACTTC
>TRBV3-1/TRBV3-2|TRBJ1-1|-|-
CASNFPGAEAFF
TGTGCCAGCAATTTCCCGGGAGCTGAAGCTTTCTTT
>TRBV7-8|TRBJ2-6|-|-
CASSPYRAGANVLTF
TGTGCCAGCAGCCCCTACAGGGCTGGGGCCAACGTCCTGACTTTC
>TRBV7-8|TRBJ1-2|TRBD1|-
CASSLGTGDWGYTF
TGTGCCAGCAGTTTAGGGACAGGGGATTGGGGCTACACCTTC
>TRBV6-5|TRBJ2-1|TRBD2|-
CASGKGRGEQFF
TGTGCCAGCGGCAAGGGGAGGGGTGAGCAGTTCTTC
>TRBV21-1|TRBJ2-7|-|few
CARSGGDRGREQYF
TGTGCCAGAAGCGGAGGGGACAGGGGGCGCGAGCAGTACTTC
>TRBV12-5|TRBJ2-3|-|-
CASGGPTDTQYF
TGTGCTAGTGGGGGGCCCACAGATACGCAGTATTTT
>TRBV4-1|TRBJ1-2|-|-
CASSQFGGGAYGYTF
TGCGCCAGCAGCCAATTCGGGGGGGGCGCCTATGGCTACACCTTC
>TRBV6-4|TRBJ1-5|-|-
CASSVGGTQPQHF
TGTGCCAGCAGTGTGGGAGGGACTCAGCCCCAGCATTTT
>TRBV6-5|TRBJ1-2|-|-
CASSSGLRGYTF
TGTGCCAGCAGTTCAGGGTTGAGGGGCTACACCTTC
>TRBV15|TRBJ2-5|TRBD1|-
CATSRGQGQETQYF
TGTGCCACCAGCAGGGGACAGGGCCAAGAGACCCAGTACTTC
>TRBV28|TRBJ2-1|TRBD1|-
CASSGQVYNEQFF
TGTGCCAGCAGTGGACAGGTCTACAATGAGCAGTTCTTC